This T cell receptor beta chain came from a study of T cell changes during pregnancy in multiple sclerosis. CDR1 and CDR2 (germline): MNHEY, SMNVEV (reference sequence). Germline trimming cut 5 bases from V and 2 bases from J; bases unmatched to any gene: 5. The CDR3 extends over 14 amino acids. Profiled with immunoSEQ multiplex PCR; TCRdb holds only in-frame clones, not every one. The sample gives over 90,000 clones, 92% of which show up once; 0.75% to 0.95% is in the top ten. Specimen: peripheral blood, collected after pregnancy. The origin of this receptor is a female donor with multiple sclerosis, enrolled in a pregnancy study. V is TRBV27 and J is TRBJ2-5; 7 bases are a match to TRBD1. As DNA, the CDR3 is TGTGCCAGCAGTCCACAGGGGTTTCAAGAGACCCAGTACTTC. This gives the protein CASSPQGFQETQYF.